This T cell receptor (beta chain) comes out of a study of cytomegalovirus exposure and HLA in healthy donors. Use of 60 Vbeta and 13 Jbeta primers characterized the PCR. Clones were sequenced by immunoSEQ multiplex PCR, and TCRdb holds only the in-frame ones, with some missing. The data show about 180,000 clones, with around four fifths seen just once and roughly 1.5% held by the top ten. The V gene end was trimmed by 2 bases and the J gene end by 7 bases; junction bases not matched to a gene: 10. CDR3 length: 15 amino acids. Germline V gene lookup returns CDR1 KGHSH and CDR2 LQKENI. The clonotype was recovered from a young man in good health and CMV-seronegative. The source material was PBMCs. V gene TRBV18 combines with J gene TRBJ2-7; 8 bases are a match to TRBD1. In DNA, the CDR3 is TGTGCCAGCTCACCAGGGACAGGCCGCCTTGAAGAGCAGTACTTC. It yields the protein CASSPGTGRLEEQYF.